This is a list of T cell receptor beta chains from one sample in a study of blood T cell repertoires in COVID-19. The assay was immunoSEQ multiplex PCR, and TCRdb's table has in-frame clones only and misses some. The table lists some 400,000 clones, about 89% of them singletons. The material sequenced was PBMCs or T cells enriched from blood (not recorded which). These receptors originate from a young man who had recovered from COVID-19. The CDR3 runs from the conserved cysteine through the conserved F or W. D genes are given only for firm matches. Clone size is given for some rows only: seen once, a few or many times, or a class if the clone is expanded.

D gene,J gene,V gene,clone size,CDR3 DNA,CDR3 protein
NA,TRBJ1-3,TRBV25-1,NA,TGTGCCAGCAGCTCATCGGGGGGGGCTGGAAACACCATATATTTT,CASSSSGGAGNTIYF
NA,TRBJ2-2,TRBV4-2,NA,TGTGCCAGCAGCCAAGATCAGGGTCGGAACACCGGGGAGCTGTTTTTT,CASSQDQGRNTGELFF
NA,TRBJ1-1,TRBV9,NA,TGTGCCAGCAGCGTAGCTGGGGGGGGAGTCATGAACACTGAAGCTTTCTTT,CASSVAGGGVMNTEAFF
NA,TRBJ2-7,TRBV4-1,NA,TGCGCCAGCAGCCAAGGGGAGGTCTACGAGCAGTACTTC,CASSQGEVYEQYF
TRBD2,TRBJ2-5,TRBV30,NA,TGTGCCTGGAGTGACGTAGCGGGGGCCCAAGAGACCCAGTACTTC,CAWSDVAGAQETQYF
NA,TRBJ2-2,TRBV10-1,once,TGCGCCAGCGGGTGGACAGCCACCGGGGAGCTGTTTTTT,CASGWTATGELFF
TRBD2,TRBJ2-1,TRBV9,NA,TGTGCCAGCAGCGTCTCCGGGACTAGCAATGATGAGCAGTTCTTC,CASSVSGTSNDEQFF
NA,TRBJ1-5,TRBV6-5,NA,TGTGCCAGCAGCTCTGGGACACGAAATCAGCCCCAGCATTTT,CASSSGTRNQPQHF
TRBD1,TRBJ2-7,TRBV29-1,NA,TGCAGCGTTGAAACCAGGGGGAGCTCCTACGAGCAGTACTTC,CSVETRGSSYEQYF
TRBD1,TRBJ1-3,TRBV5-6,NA,TGTGCCAGCAGCTTGGGCCAGGGGGTTGGAAACACCATATATTTT,CASSLGQGVGNTIYF
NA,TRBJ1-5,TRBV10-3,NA,TGTGCCATCAGTGACAGGTTAGAGCCCCAGCATTTT,CAISDRLEPQHF
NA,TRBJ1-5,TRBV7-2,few,TGTGCCAGCAGCCCCCGCAGGACTACTATTAGCAATCAGCCCCAGCATTTT,CASSPRRTTISNQPQHF
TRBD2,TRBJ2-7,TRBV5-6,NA,TGTGCCAGCAGCTTACGGACTAGCGGTACTCTGCTTTACGAGCAGTACTTC,CASSLRTSGTLLYEQYF
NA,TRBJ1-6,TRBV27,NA,TGTGCCAGCAGTCAGATAAGGGGCCCCAGGGTTAGGTCCTATAATTCACCCCTCCACTTT,CASSQIRGPRVRSYNSPLHF
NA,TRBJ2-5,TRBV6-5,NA,TGTGCCAGCAGTTACGGCAGGTCGGAGACCCAGTACTTC,CASSYGRSETQYF
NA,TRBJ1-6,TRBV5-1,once,TGCGCCAGCAGCTTGGAGGGGGTCCGGGATGGTTCACCCCTCCACTTT,CASSLEGVRDGSPLHF
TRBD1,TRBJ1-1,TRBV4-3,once,TGCGCCAGCAACGATGGGGACAGGGGGTACTCCGAAGCTTTCTTT,CASNDGDRGYSEAFF
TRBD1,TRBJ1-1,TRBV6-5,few,TGTGCCAGCAGTCCTACGGACAGGGGTACTGAAGCTTTCTTT,CASSPTDRGTEAFF
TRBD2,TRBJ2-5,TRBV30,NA,TGTGCCTGGAGTTTACGTGGAGCGGGGGAGACCCAGTACTTC,CAWSLRGAGETQYF
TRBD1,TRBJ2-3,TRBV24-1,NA,TGTGCCACCAGTGATCGGACAGGGGCAGATACGCAGTATTTT,CATSDRTGADTQYF
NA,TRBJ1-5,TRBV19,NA,TGTGCCAGTTGGGCAGGGGCTCGCACCTTTTATCAGCCCCAGCATTTT,CASWAGARTFYQPQHF
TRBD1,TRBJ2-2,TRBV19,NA,TGTGCCAGTAGTTCTCCCGGGGCAGGGGGCACCGGGGAGCTGTTTTTT,CASSSPGAGGTGELFF
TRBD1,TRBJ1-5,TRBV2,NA,TGTGCCAGCAGTGGGACAGGACAGGGTGGCCAGCCCCAGCATTTT,CASSGTGQGGQPQHF
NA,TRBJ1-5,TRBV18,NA,TGTGCCAGCTCACCCCGGGTCGAATCAGTATACCAGCCCCAGCATTTT,CASSPRVESVYQPQHF
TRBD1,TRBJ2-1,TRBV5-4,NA,TGTGCCAGCAGCTCGAAGGACAGGGGGATCAATGAGCAGTTCTTC,CASSSKDRGINEQFF
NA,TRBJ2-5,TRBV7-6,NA,TGTGCCAGCAGTTCACAAGAGACCCAGTACTTC,CASSSQETQYF
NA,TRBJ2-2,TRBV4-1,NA,TGCGCCAGCAGCCAGGCAGGGGCGGCCGGGGAGCTGTTTTTT,CASSQAGAAGELFF
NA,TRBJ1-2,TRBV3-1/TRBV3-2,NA,TGTGCCAGCAGCCCCAGGGCGGCAGGGAACTATGGCTACACCTTC,CASSPRAAGNYGYTF
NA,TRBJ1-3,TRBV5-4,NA,TGTGCCAGCAGCAGGGGGACTGGAAACACCATATATTTT,CASSRGTGNTIYF
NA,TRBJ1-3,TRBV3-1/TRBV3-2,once,TGTGCCACCACAGGTACGAAAGGATCAAACACCATATATTTT,CATTGTKGSNTIYF
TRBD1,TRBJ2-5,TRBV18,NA,TGTGCCAGCTCGTCACAGGGGGCGAACCGGGGAGAGACCCAGTACTTC,CASSSQGANRGETQYF
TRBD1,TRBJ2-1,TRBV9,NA,TGTGCCAGCAGCCCTCCATGGGACAGGGGGAATCTGTTCTTC,CASSPPWDRGNLFF
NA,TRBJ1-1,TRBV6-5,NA,TGTGCCAGCAGTTTCGACAATACTGAAGCTTTCTTT,CASSFDNTEAFF
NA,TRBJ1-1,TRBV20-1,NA,TGCAGTGCTAGTCTCCAACGAGACACTGAAGCTTTCTTT,CSASLQRDTEAFF
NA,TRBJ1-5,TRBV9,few,TGTGCCAGCAGCGTAGAGGAGCGAACGCCCCAGCATTTT,CASSVEERTPQHF
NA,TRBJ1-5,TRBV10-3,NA,TGTGCCATCAGTGATTTAGGCGGGGGGAATCAGCCCCAGCATTTT,CAISDLGGGNQPQHF
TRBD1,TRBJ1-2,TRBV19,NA,TGTGCCACCCTAGTATCGGGACAGGGGGCGCGTGGCTACACCTTC,CATLVSGQGARGYTF
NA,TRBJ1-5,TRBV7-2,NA,TGTGCCAGCAGCTTAGACGACGTAGCTCCCCAGCATTTT,CASSLDDVAPQHF
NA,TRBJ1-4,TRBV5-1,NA,TGCGCCAGCAGCTTTTTGGAACCTAGTGAAAAACTGTTTTTT,CASSFLEPSEKLFF
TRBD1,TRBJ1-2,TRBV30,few,TGTGCCTGTACCGGGACAGTCGTCTATGGCTACACCTTC,CACTGTVVYGYTF
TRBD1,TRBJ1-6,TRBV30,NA,TGTGCCTGGAGTAATGACAGGGGGCGAGGATATTCACCCCTCCACTTT,CAWSNDRGRGYSPLHF
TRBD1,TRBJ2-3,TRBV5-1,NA,TGCGCCAGCAGCTCGCTCCCGACCGGGACAGGGGGCACAGATACGCAGTATTTT,CASSSLPTGTGGTDTQYF
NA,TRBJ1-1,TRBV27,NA,TGTGCCAGCAGGGACAGACACACTGAAGCTTTCTTT,CASRDRHTEAFF
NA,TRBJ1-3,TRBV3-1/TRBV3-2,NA,TGTGCCAGCAGTGAAGATTCAGGGCCTGGAAACACCATATATTTT,CASSEDSGPGNTIYF
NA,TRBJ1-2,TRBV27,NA,TGTGCCAGCAGTTTCCAATACTTTGACAGGCCCCATGGCTACACCTTC,CASSFQYFDRPHGYTF